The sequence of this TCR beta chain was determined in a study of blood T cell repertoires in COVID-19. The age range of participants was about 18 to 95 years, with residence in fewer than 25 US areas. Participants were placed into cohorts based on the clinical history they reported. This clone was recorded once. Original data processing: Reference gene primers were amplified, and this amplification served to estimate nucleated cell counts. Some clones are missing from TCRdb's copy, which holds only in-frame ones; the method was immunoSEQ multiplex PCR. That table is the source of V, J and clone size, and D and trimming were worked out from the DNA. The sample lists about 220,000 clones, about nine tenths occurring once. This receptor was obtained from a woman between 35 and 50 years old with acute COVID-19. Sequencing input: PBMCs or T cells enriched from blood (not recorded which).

The CDR3 is CASSQDTENGELFF. The CDR3 DNA follows: TGCGCCAGCAGCCAAGATACGGAGAACGGGGAGCTGTTTTTT. This chain links TRBV4-3 with TRBJ2-2; D not resolved. This CDR3 has 14 amino acids. Germline CDR1 and CDR2: LGHNA and YSLEER. Between the trimmed V and J ends, which lost 0 bases and 7 bases, there was a span of 9 bases.